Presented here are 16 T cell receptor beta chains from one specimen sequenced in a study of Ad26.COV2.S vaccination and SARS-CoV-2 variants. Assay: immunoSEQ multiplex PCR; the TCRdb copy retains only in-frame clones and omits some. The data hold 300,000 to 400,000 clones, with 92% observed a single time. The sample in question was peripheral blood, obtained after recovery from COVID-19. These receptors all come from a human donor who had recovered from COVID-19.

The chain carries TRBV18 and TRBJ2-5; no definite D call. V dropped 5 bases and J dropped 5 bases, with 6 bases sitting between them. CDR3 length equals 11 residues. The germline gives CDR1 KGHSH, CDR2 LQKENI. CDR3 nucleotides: TGTGCCAGCTCAAGAGCGGAGACCCAGTACTTC. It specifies CASSRAETQYF.

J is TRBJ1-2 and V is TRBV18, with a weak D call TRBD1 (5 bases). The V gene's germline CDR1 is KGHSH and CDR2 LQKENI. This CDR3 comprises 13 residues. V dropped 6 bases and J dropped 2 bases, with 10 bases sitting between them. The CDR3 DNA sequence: TGTGCCAGCTCGCAAGGACAAAACTATGGCTACACCTTC. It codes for CASSQGQNYGYTF.

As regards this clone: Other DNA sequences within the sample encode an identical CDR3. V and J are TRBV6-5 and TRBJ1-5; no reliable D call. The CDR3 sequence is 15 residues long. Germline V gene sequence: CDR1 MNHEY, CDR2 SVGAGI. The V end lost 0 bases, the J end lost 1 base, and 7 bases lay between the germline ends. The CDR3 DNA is TGTGCCAGCAGTTACTCGTGGGGAAGCAATCAGCCCCAGCATTTT. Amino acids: CASSYSWGSNQPQHF.

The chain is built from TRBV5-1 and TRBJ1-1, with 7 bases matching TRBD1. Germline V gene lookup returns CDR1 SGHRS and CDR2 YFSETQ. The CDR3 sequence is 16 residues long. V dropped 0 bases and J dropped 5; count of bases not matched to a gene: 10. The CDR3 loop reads CASSLGTGVKDTEAFF. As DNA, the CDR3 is TGCGCCAGCAGCTTGGGGACAGGTGTTAAGGATACTGAAGCTTTCTTT.

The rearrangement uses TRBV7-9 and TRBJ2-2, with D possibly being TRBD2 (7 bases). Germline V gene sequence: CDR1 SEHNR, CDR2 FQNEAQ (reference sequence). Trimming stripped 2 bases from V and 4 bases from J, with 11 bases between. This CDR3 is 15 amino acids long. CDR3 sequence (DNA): TGTGCCAGCAGCTTAACGGGGGGCGGCACCGGGGAGCTGTTTTTT. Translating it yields CASSLTGGGTGELFF.

CDR3 bases: TGTGCCAGCAGGGCAACAGGTTCGGCTACTGAAGCTTTCTTT. It codes for CASRATGSATEAFF. J is TRBJ1-1 and V is TRBV25-1, with D tentatively TRBD1 (5 bases). V dropped 6 bases and J dropped 5 bases, with 16 bases sitting between them. The CDR3 extends over 14 amino acids. CDR1 is MGHDK and CDR2 is SYGVNS in the germline V gene.

CDR3 sequence (DNA): TGTGCCAGCAGGGGAGACAATCTTGGCTACACCTTC. Translated, it gives CASRGDNLGYTF. The J gene is TRBJ1-2, the V gene TRBV2; no reliable D call. Germline V CDR1 and CDR2: SNHLY, FYNNEI. The length of the CDR3 is 12 residues. The V end lost 6 bases, the J end lost 7 bases, and 12 bases lay between the germline ends.

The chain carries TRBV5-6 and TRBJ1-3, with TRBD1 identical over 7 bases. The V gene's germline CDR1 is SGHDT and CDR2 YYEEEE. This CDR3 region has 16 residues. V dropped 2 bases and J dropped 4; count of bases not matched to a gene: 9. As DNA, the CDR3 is TGTGCCAGCAGCTTCATGGGGCAGGGGGTCGGAAACACCATATATTTT. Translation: CASSFMGQGVGNTIYF.

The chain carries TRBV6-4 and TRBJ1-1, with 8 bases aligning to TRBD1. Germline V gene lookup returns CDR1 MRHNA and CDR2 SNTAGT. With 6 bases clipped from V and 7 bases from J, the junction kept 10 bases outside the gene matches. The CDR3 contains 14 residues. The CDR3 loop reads CASSSGQGVGEAFF. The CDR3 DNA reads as TGTGCCAGCAGCTCCGGACAGGGCGTTGGTGAAGCTTTCTTT.

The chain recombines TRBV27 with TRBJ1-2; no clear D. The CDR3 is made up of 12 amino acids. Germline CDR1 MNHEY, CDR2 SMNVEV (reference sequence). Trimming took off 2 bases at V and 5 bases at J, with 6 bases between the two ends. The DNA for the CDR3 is TGTGCCAGCAGTTTAAATGGTTATGGCTACACCTTC. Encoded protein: CASSLNGYGYTF.

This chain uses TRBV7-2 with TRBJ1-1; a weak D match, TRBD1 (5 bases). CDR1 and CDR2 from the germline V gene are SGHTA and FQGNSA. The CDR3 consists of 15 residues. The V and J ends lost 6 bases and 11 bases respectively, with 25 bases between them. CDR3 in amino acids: CASSSTVGRRGRAFF. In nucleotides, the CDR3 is TGTGCCAGCAGTTCTACCGTGGGACGAAGGGGTAGGGCTTTCTTT. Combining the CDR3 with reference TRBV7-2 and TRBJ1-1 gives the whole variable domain GAGVSQSPSNKVTEKGKDVELRCDPISGHTALYWYRQSLGQGLEFLIYFQGNSAPDKSGLPSDRFSAERTGGSVSTLTIQRTQQEDSAVYLCASSSTVGRRGRAFFGQGTRLTVV.

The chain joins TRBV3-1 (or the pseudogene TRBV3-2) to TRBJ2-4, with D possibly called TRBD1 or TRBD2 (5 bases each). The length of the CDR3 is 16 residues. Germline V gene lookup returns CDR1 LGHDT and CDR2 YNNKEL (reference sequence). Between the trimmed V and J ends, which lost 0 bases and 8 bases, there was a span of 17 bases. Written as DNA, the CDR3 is TGTGCCAGCAGCCAAGACGCGATTGGGGGATGGGACATTCAGTACTTC. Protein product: CASSQDAIGGWDIQYF.

The CDR3 DNA reads as TGTGCCAGCAGTCCTAGCGGGGAAGAGACCCAGTACTTC. Its translation: CASSPSGEETQYF. The V gene is TRBV12-3 or TRBV12-4, the J gene TRBJ2-5; TRBD2 aligns across 9 bases. The CDR3 extends over 13 amino acids. Trimming removed 5 bases from V and 3 bases from J; junction bases left unmatched: 1.

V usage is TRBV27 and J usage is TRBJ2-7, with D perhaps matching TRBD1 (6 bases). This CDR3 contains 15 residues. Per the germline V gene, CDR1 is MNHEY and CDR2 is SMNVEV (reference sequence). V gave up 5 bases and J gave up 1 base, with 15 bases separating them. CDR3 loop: CASSATGWGSYEQYF. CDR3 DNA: TGTGCCAGCAGTGCGACAGGTTGGGGTTCCTACGAGCAGTACTTC.

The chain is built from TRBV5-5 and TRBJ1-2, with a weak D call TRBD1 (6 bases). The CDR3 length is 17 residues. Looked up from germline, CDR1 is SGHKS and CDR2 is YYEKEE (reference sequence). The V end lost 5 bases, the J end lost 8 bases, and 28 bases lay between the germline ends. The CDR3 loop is CASRFEARDTLKGGYTF. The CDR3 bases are TGTGCCAGCAGATTCGAGGCCCGGGACACACTCAAGGGCGGCTACACCTTC.

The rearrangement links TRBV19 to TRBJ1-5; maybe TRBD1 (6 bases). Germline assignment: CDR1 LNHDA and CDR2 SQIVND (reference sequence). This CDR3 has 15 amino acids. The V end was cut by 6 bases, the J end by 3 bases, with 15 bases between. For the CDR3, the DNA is TGTGCCAGTAGCTTCCGTCAGGGGACCAATCAGCCCCAGCATTTT. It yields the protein CASSFRQGTNQPQHF.